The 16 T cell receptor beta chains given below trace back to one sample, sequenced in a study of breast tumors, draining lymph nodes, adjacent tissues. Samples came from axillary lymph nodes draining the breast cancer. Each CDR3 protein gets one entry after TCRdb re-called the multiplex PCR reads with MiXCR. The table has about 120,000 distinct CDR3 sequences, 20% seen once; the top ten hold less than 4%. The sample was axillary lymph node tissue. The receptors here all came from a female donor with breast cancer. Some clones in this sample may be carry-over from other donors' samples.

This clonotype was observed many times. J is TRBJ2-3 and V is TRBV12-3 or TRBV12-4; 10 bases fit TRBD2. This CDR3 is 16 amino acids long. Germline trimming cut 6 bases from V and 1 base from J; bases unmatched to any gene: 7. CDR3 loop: CASSISGRWGTDTQYF. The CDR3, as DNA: TGTGCCAGCAGCATTAGCGGGAGGTGGGGCACAGATACGCAGTATTTT.

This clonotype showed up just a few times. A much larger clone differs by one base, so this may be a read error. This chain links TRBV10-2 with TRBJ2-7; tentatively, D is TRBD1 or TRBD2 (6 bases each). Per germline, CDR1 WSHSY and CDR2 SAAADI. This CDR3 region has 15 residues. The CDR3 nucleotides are TGCGCCAGCAGTGAGTCTATGGGGGGCCTCTACGAGCGGTACTTC. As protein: CASSESMGGLYERYF.

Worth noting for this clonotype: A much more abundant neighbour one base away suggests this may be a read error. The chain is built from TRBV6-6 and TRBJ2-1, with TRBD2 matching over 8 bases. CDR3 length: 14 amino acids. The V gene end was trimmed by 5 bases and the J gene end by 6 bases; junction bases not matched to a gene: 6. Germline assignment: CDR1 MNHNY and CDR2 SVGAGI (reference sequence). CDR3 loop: CASSPTGGSNEQFF. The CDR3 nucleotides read TGTGCCAGCAGTCCAACGGGGGGGAGCAATGAGCAGTTCTTC.

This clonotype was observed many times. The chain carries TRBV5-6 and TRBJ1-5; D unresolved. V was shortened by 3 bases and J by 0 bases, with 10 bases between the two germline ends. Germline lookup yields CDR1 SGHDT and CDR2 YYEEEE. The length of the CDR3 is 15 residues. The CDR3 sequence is CASSYSPYSNQPQHF. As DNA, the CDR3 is TGTGCCAGCAGCTATAGTCCTTATAGCAATCAGCCCCAGCATTTT.

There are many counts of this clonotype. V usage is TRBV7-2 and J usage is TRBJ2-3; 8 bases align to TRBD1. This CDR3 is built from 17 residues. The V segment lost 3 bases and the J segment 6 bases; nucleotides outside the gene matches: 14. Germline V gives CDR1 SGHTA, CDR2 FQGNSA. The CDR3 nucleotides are TGTGCCAGCAGCTTTCATCCCCCCGGGACAGGTGCCGATACGCAGTATTTT. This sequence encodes CASSFHPPGTGADTQYF. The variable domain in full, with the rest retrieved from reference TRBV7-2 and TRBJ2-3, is GAGVSQSPSNKVTEKGKDVELRCDPISGHTALYWYRQSLGQGLEFLIYFQGNSAPDKSGLPSDRFSAERTGGSVSTLTIQRTQQEDSAVYLCASSFHPPGTGADTQYFGPGTRLTVL.

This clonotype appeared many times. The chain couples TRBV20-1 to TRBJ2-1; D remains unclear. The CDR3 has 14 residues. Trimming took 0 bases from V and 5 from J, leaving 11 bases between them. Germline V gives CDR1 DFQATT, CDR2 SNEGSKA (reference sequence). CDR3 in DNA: TGCAGTGCTAGAGAAAGTCTCCCAAACAATGAGCAGTTCTTC. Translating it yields CSARESLPNNEQFF.

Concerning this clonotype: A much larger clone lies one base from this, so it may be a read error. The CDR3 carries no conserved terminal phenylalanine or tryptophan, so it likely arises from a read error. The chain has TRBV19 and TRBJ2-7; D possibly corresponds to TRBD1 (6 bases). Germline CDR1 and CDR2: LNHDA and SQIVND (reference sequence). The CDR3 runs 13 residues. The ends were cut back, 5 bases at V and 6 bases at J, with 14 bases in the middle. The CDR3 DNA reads TGTGCCAGTAGTCCACCAGGACAGCTCGAGCAGTACCTC. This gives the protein CASSPPGQLEQYL.

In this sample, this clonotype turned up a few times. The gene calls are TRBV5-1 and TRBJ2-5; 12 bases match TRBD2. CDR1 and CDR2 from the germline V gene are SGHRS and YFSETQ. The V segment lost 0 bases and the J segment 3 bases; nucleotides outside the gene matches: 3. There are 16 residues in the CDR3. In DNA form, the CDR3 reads TGCGCCAGCAGCTTGGATGCTAGCGGGGGGGAAGAGACCCAGTACTTC. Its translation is CASSLDASGGEETQYF. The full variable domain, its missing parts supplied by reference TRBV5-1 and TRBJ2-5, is KAGVTQTPRYLIKTRGQQVTLSCSPISGHRSVSWYQQTPGQGLQFLFEYFSETQRNKGNFPGRFSGRQFSNSRSEMNVSTLELGDSALYLCASSLDASGGEETQYFGPGTRLLVL.

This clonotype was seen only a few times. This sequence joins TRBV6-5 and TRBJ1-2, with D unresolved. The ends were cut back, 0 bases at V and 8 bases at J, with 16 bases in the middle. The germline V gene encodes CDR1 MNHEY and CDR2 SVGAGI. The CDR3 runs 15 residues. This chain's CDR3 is CASSYSRLTAGGYTF. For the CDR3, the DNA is TGTGCCAGCAGTTACTCACGGTTAACCGCGGGGGGCTACACCTTC.

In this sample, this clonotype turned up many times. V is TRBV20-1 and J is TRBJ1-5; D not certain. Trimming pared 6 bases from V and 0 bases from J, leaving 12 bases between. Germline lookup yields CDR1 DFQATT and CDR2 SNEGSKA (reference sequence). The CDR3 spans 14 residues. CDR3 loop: CSAIVRVSNQPQHF. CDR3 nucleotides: TGCAGTGCCATCGTAAGGGTTAGCAATCAGCCCCAGCATTTT.

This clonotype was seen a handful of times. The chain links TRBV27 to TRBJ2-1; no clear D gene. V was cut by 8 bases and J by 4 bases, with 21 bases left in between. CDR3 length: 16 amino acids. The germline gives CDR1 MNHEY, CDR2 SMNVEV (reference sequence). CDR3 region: CASAAMVRDTYNEQFF. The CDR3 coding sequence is TGTGCCAGCGCTGCAATGGTGAGAGATACTTACAATGAGCAGTTCTTC.

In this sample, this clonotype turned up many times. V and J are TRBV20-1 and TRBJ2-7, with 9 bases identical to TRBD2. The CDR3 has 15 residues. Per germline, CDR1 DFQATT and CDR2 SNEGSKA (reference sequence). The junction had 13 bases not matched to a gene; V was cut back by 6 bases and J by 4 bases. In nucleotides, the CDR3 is TGCAGTGCCCCGAGAGCGGGCGGGGGGGGTTACGAGCAGTACTTC. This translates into CSAPRAGGGGYEQYF.

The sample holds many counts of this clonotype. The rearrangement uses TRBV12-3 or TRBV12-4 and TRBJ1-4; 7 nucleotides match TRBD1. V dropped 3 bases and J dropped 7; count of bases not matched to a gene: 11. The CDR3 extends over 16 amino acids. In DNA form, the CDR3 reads TGTGCCAGCAGTTTTACGCCGGGACAGAGGGGTGAAAAACTGTTTTTT. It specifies CASSFTPGQRGEKLFF.

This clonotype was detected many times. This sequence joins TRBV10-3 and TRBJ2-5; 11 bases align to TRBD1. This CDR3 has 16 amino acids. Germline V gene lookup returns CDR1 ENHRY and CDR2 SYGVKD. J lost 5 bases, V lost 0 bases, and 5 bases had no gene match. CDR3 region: CAISESRTGGRETQYF. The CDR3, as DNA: TGTGCCATCAGTGAGTCTAGGACAGGGGGCAGGGAGACCCAGTACTTC.

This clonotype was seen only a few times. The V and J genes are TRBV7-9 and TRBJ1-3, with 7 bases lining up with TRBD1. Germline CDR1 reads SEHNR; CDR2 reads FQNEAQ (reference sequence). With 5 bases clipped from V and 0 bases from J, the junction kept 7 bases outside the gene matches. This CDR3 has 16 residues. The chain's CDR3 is CASSPPGQFSGNTIYF. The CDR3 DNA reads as TGTGCCAGCAGCCCCCCGGGACAGTTCTCTGGAAACACCATATATTTT.

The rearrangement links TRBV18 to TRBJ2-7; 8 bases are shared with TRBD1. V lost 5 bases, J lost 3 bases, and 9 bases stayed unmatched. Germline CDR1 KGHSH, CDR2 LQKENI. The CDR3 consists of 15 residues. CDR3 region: CASSVGTGNLYEQYF. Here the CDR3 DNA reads TGTGCCAGCTCAGTCGGGACAGGCAATCTCTACGAGCAGTACTTC. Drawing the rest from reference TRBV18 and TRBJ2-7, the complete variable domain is NAGVMQNPRHLVRRRGQEARLRCSPMKGHSHVYWYRQLPEEGLKFMVYLQKENIIDESGMPKERFSAEFPKEGPSILRIQQVVRGDSAAYFCASSVGTGNLYEQYFGPGTRLTVT.